This T cell receptor (beta chain) originates from a study of Ad26.COV2.S vaccination and SARS-CoV-2 variants. Study as a whole: By the intramuscular route, Ad26.COV2.S was given once, or twice 56 days apart.

This clone has at least ten counts. What it binds is not known. Study-wide points: Possible underestimation of total T cell responses by the TCR breadth and depth analyses was noted.

Treatment described: roughly 18 received Ad26.COV2.S at low or high dose, single or two shots; roughly 5 received placebo; per-sample allocation not given. Day 63 after the first injection of vaccine or placebo was the sampling time. Within Boston, the person who donated was an adult of 18-55 years. Produced via immunoSEQ multiplex PCR; TCRdb's table is partial and in-frame only. The sample carries more than 300,000 clones, approximately 86% recorded once. The clonotype was recovered from a person between 18 and 59 years old who received the Ad26.COV2.S COVID-19 vaccine or a placebo. The sequenced sample was peripheral blood, obtained in a trial of Ad26.COV2.S vaccine versus placebo.

As DNA, the CDR3 is TGTGCCAGCAGTTTAAAGCGGGAGAACTACAATGAGCAGTTCTTC. Translating it yields CASSLKRENYNEQFF. The chain links TRBV27 to TRBJ2-1, with 8 bases identical to TRBD2. CDR1 and CDR2 (germline): MNHEY, SMNVEV (reference sequence). CDR3 size: 15 residues. Unmatched junction bases numbered 3, after V lost 2 bases and J lost 3 bases.